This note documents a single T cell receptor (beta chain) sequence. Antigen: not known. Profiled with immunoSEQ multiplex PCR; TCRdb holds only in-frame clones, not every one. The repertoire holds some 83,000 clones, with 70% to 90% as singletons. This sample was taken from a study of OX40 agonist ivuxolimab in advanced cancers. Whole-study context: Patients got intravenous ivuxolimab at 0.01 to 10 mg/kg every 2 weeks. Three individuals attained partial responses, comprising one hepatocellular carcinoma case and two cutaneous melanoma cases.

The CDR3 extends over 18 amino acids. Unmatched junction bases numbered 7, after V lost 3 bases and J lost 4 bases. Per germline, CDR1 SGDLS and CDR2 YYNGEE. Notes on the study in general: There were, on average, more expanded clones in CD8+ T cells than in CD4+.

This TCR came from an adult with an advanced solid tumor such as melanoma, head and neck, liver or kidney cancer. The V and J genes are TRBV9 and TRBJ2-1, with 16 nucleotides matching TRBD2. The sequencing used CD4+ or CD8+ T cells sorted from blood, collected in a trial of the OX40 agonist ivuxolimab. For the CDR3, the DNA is TGTGCCAGCAGCGGGGGGACTAGCGGGAGGGCTGCGTACAATGAGCAGTTCTTC. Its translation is CASSGGTSGRAAYNEQFF.